A single T cell receptor (beta chain) is shown here with its context. Its specificity is not known. V was trimmed by 4 bases and J by 3 bases, leaving 19 bases between them. Per germline, CDR1 SGHNT and CDR2 YYREEE (reference sequence). CDR3 size: 17 residues. The study sampled blood at baseline, cycle 4 day 1, and cycle 7 day 1. This sample is part of a study of OX40 agonist ivuxolimab in advanced cancers. General study findings and limits: Some patients who did not respond also had low normalized T-cell clonal expansion. In the 0.1 to 3.0 mg/kg range, CD4+ and CD8+ blood T cells had expanded clonally by week 6.

Using immunoSEQ multiplex PCR, the repertoire was profiled, and TCRdb retains in-frame clones only, with some absent. The sample shows around 64,000 clones, about 83% of them seen only once. The sequence was obtained from an adult with an advanced solid tumor such as melanoma, head and neck, liver or kidney cancer. The sequenced sample was CD4+ or CD8+ T cells sorted from blood, obtained in a trial of the OX40 agonist ivuxolimab. The chain combines TRBV5-4 with TRBJ2-2; D tentatively fits TRBD1 or TRBD2 (5 bases each). CDR3 residues: CASSPLRGMGDTGELFF. The CDR3 nucleotides read TGTGCCAGCAGCCCTCTTCGTGGGATGGGGGACACCGGGGAGCTGTTTTTT. The complete variable domain, with remaining parts taken from reference TRBV5-4 and TRBJ2-2, reads ETGVTQSPTHLIKTRGQQVTLRCSSQSGHNTVSWYQQALGQGPQFIFQYYREEENGRGNFPPRFSGLQFPNYSSELNVNALELDDSALYLCASSPLRGMGDTGELFFGEGSRLTVL.